Listed here are 12 T cell receptor beta chains from one sample, sequenced in a study of blood T cell repertoires in COVID-19. Some clones are missing from TCRdb's copy, which holds only in-frame ones; the method was immunoSEQ multiplex PCR. The sample lists some 260,000 clones, 88% occurring once. Material for sequencing was peripheral blood. These receptors were taken from a woman aged 70-85 years with COVID-19, enrolled during active disease.

The V gene is TRBV27, the J gene TRBJ1-2, with TRBD1 matching over 9 bases. CDR1 and CDR2 (germline): MNHEY, SMNVEV (reference sequence). V lost 6 bases, J lost 0 bases, and 5 bases stayed unmatched. This CDR3 spans 15 amino acids. The CDR3 DNA reads TGTGCCAGCAGAGGAGGACAGGGGTCTAACTATGGCTACACCTTC. Its protein is CASRGGQGSNYGYTF.

This chain joins TRBV6-2 or TRBV6-3 and TRBJ2-7, with a tentative D call TRBD2 (5 bases). Germline CDR1 MNHEY, CDR2 SVGEGT. Trimming took off 5 bases at V and 2 bases at J, with 13 bases between the two ends. The CDR3 length is 14 residues. Here the CDR3 reads CASSQGLGAYEQYF. CDR3 in DNA: TGTGCCAGCAGTCAAGGACTGGGAGCCTACGAGCAGTACTTC.

The chain recombines TRBV10-3 with TRBJ1-6; D is ambiguous. Deletions cut 0 bases from V and 0 bases from J, with 6 bases between. Germline CDR1 ENHRY, CDR2 SYGVKD. This CDR3 is 16 amino acids long. Written as DNA, the CDR3 is TGTGCCATCAGTGAGTCGCGGAGCTCCTATAATTCACCCCTCCACTTT. Translating it yields CAISESRSSYNSPLHF.

This clone was picked up a small number of times. V is TRBV30 and J is TRBJ1-4, with D hard to call. Trimming took off 0 bases at V and 14 bases at J, with 19 bases between the two ends. This CDR3 has 14 residues. Germline CDR1 and CDR2: GTSNPN and SVGIG (reference sequence). The CDR3 bases are TGTGCCTGGAGTGTATCGAGACCGCCTAGGTGGCTGTTTTTT. Translating gives CAWSVSRPPRWLFF.

The rearrangement links TRBV5-1 to TRBJ1-1; D is possibly TRBD1 (5 bases). Germline V gene sequence: CDR1 SGHRS, CDR2 YFSETQ. The V end was cut by 2 bases, the J end by 4 bases, with 9 bases between. This CDR3 is 13 amino acids long. The CDR3 region has the DNA TGCGCCAGCAGCTTCCAGGGAAGCACTGAAGCTTTCTTT. It encodes CASSFQGSTEAFF.

This clone was picked up one time. V usage is TRBV14 and J usage is TRBJ1-2; the D gene is possibly TRBD1 (6 bases). The CDR3 runs to 15 residues. Germline assignment: CDR1 SGHDN and CDR2 FVKESK. V was cut by 1 base and J by 4 bases, with 13 bases left in between. The chain's CDR3 is CASSQVPGATYGYTF. CDR3 sequence (DNA): TGTGCCAGCAGCCAAGTTCCAGGGGCGACCTATGGCTACACCTTC.

The chain links TRBV7-9 to TRBJ2-7; D possibly corresponds to TRBD1 (7 bases). CDR1 and CDR2 (germline): SEHNR, FQNEAQ (reference sequence). This CDR3 is 15 amino acids long. V was pared by 5 bases and J by 3 bases, with 17 bases between. CDR3 sequence (DNA): TGTGCCAGCAGCGTCCAGAGACAGGGACTCTACGAGCAGTACTTC. The encoded protein is CASSVQRQGLYEQYF. The full variable domain, with the rest looked up from reference TRBV7-9 and TRBJ2-7, is DTGVSQNPRHKITKRGQNVTFRCDPISEHNRLYWYRQTLGQGPEFLTYFQNEAQLEKSRLLSDRFSAERPKGSFSTLEIQRTEQGDSAMYLCASSVQRQGLYEQYFGPGTRLTVT.

The chain is built from TRBV7-8 and TRBJ1-2; tentatively, D is TRBD1 (6 bases). Germline V lookup: CDR1 SGHVS, CDR2 FQNEAQ. This CDR3 is built from 15 residues. V lost 1 base and J 3 bases, leaving 12 bases between the germline ends. The CDR3 region has the DNA TGTGCCAGCAGCTTAGGGGGCCAGGGGCACTATGGCTACACCTTC. Its translation is CASSLGGQGHYGYTF.

A single count supports this clone. The gene calls are TRBV28 and TRBJ2-7; D is uncertain. Per the germline V gene, CDR1 is MDHEN and CDR2 is SYDVKM. Trimming took 4 bases from V and 2 from J, leaving 12 bases between them. This CDR3 comprises 14 residues. The CDR3 here is CASSSFFTTYEQYF. In DNA, the CDR3 is TGTGCCAGCAGTTCCTTTTTTACAACCTACGAGCAGTACTTC.

The chain employs TRBV30 and TRBJ2-7, with D tentatively TRBD2 (5 bases). The V gene lost 4 bases and the J gene lost 2 bases, with 15 bases spanning the gap. The CDR3 totals 14 residues. Germline-derived CDR1 and CDR2 are GTSNPN and SVGIG (reference sequence). The CDR3 DNA is TGTGCCTGGAATCGGGGAATTGAAACCTACGAGCAGTACTTC. This gives the protein CAWNRGIETYEQYF.

The chain combines TRBV4-2 with TRBJ2-5; TRBD2 agrees at 11 bases. The V segment lost 1 base and the J segment 0 bases; nucleotides outside the gene matches: 7. Germline V gives CDR1 LGHNA, CDR2 YNFKEQ. There are 18 residues in the CDR3. The DNA for the CDR3 is TGTGCCAGCAGCCAAGGAACTAGCGGGAGACAATACCAAGAGACCCAGTACTTC. Residues: CASSQGTSGRQYQETQYF.

This chain joins TRBV9 and TRBJ1-1; maybe TRBD1 (6 bases). This CDR3 is built from 15 residues. Looked up from germline, CDR1 is SGDLS and CDR2 is YYNGEE. Trimming took 3 bases from V and 1 from J, leaving 13 bases between them. The DNA for the CDR3 is TGTGCCAGCAGCGGGGGGGGCGCTGGGAACACTGAAGCTTTCTTT. Translating gives CASSGGGAGNTEAFF.